Listed below are T cell receptor beta chains from one sample, sequenced in a study of T-cell reconstitution after alpha-beta-depleted transplantation in children. TCRdb used MiXCR to reprocess the PCR reads, holding one entry per CDR3 protein. The sample includes hundreds of thousands of distinct CDR3 sequences, more than 10% of them seen just once. The source was PBMCs from the stem cell graft donor, collected from the stem cell graft. The receptor set was obtained from a human donor who donated a stem cell graft to a child with acute lymphoblastic leukemia. The CDR3 runs from the conserved cysteine through the conserved F or W. D genes are given only for firm matches. Some rows have no size entry. The others give once, few or many, or a class for an expanded clone.

size	D	V	J	CDR3	DNA
few	TRBD1	TRBV7-2	TRBJ2-5	CASSWTGTAGQETQYF	TGTGCCAGCAGCTGGACAGGGACTGCCGGTCAAGAGACCCAGTACTTC
many	.	TRBV28	TRBJ2-5	CASSPIVIETQYF	TGTGCCAGCAGTCCCATCGTCATTGAGACCCAGTACTTC
few	TRBD2	TRBV19	TRBJ2-1	CASNPGLAYGDEQFF	TGTGCCAGTAACCCGGGACTAGCTTACGGCGATGAGCAGTTCTTC
many	.	TRBV5-6	TRBJ2-7	CASSLAGGGDEQYF	TGTGCCAGCAGCTTGGCCGGAGGGGGCGACGAGCAGTACTTC
many	.	TRBV6-5	TRBJ2-3	CASSPPGISTDTQYF	TGTGCCAGCAGTCCCCCGGGGATTAGCACAGATACGCAGTATTTT
many	TRBD1	TRBV10-3	TRBJ2-1	CAISETGTGVNEQFF	TGTGCCATCAGTGAAACCGGGACAGGCGTAAATGAGCAGTTCTTC
.	.	TRBV18	TRBJ2-3	CASSQRQGTDTQYF	TGTGCCAGCTCACAGAGACAGGGCACAGATACGCAGTATTTT
many	.	TRBV6-1	TRBJ2-3	CASSAQGRGTDTQYF	TGTGCCAGCAGTGCTCAGGGGCGCGGCACAGATACGCAGTATTTT
many	.	TRBV9	TRBJ1-5	CASSGDGGASGPQHF	TGTGCCAGCAGCGGAGATGGGGGGGCCTCCGGGCCCCAGCATTTT
many	TRBD2	TRBV20-1	TRBJ2-3	CSARDGIAGVEDTQYF	TGCAGTGCTAGAGACGGTATAGCGGGAGTGGAAGATACGCAGTATTTT
many	.	TRBV6-2/TRBV6-3	TRBJ1-4	CASSWTRVDEKLFF	TGTGCCAGCAGTTGGACAAGGGTGGATGAAAAACTGTTTTTT
many	.	TRBV4-3	TRBJ1-6	CASSQNSGAPLHF	TGCGCCAGCAGCCAAAACTCAGGGGCACCCCTCCACTTT
many	.	TRBV5-1	TRBJ2-2	CASRGENTGELFF	TGCGCCAGCAGAGGAGAGAACACCGGGGAGCTGTTTTTT
many	.	TRBV5-1	TRBJ2-2	CASSTGGDTGELFF	TGCGCCAGCAGCACCGGGGGCGACACCGGGGAGCTGTTTTTT
many	.	TRBV6-1	TRBJ2-1	CASSEVWESNEQFF	TGTGCCAGCAGTGAAGTATGGGAGAGCAATGAGCAGTTCTTC
many	TRBD1	TRBV3-1	TRBJ2-7	CASSPTPGGLYEQYF	TGTGCCAGCAGCCCCACCCCAGGGGGCCTGTACGAGCAGTACTTC
.	TRBD1	TRBV6-2/TRBV6-3	TRBJ2-7	CASSGRQGTTYEQYF	TGTGCCAGCAGTGGCCGACAGGGGACCACCTACGAGCAGTACTTC
few	.	TRBV20-1	TRBJ1-5	CSAQQFDQPQHF	TGCAGTGCCCAGCAATTCGATCAGCCCCAGCATTTT
.	.	TRBV4-3	TRBJ1-1	CASSQVGSDTEAFF	TGCGCCAGCAGCCAAGTGGGGTCGGACACTGAAGCTTTCTTT